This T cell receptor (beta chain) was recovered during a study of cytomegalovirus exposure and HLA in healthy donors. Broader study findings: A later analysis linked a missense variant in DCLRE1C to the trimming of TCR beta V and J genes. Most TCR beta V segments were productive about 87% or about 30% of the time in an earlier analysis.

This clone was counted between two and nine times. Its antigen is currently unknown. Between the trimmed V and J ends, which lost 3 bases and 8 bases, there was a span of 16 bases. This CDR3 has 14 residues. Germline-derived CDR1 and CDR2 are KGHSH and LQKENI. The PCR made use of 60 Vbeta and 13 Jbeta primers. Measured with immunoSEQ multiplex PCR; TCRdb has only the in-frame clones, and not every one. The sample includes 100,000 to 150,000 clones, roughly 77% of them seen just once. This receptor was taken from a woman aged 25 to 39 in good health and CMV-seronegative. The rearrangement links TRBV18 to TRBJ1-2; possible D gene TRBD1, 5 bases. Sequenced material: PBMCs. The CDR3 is CASSPSDSPGGYTF. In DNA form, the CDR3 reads TGTGCCAGCTCACCCTCCGACAGCCCAGGGGGCTACACCTTC.